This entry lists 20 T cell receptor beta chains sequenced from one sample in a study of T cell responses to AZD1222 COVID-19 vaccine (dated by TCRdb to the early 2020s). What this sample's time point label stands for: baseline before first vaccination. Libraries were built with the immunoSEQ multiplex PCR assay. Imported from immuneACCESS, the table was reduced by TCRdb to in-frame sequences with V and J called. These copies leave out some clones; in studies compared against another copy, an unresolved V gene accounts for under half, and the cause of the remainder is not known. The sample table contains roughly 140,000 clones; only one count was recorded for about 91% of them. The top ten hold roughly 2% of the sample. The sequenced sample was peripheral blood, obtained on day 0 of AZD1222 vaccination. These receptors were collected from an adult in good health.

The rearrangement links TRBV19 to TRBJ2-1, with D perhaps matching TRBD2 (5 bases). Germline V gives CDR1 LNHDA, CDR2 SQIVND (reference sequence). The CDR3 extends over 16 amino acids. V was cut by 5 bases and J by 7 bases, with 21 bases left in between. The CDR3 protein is CASSFTSASSGNEQFF. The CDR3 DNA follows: TGTGCCAGTAGTTTTACGTCCGCGTCATCGGGAAATGAGCAGTTCTTC.

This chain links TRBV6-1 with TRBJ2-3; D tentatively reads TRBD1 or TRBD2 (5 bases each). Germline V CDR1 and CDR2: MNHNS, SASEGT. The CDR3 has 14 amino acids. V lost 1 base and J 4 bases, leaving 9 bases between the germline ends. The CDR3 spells CASSEGGWADTQYF. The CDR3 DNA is TGTGCCAGCAGTGAAGGGGGGTGGGCAGATACGCAGTATTTT.

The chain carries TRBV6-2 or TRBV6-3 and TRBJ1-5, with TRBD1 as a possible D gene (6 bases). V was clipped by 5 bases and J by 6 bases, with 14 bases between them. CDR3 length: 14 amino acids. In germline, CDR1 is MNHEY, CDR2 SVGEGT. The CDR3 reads CASSLRQVGQPQHF. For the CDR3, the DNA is TGTGCCAGCAGTCTAAGACAGGTTGGTCAGCCCCAGCATTTT.

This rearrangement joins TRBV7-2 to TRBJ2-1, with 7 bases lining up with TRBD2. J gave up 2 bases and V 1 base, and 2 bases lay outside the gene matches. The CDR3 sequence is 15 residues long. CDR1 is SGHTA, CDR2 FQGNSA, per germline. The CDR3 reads CASSLEGLAYNEQFF. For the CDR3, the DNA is TGTGCCAGCAGCTTAGAAGGACTAGCCTACAATGAGCAGTTCTTC.

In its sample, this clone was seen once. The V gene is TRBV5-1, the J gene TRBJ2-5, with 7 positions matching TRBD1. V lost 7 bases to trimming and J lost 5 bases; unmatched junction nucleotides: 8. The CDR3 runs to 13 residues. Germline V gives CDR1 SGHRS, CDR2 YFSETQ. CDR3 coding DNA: TGCGCCAGCGCACAGGGGCGGATGGAGACCCAGTACTTC. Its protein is CASAQGRMETQYF.

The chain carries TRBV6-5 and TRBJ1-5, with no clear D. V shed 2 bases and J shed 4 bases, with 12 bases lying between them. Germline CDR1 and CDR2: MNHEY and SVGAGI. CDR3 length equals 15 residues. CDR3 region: CASSYDGTLNQPQHF. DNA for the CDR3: TGTGCCAGCAGTTACGACGGTACCCTTAATCAGCCCCAGCATTTT.

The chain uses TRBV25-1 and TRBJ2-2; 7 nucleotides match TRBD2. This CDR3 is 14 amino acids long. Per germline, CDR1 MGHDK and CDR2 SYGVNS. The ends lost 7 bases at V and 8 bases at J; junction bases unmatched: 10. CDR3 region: CASKGPAGSGELFF. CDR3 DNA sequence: TGTGCCAGCAAGGGCCCAGCGGGATCTGGGGAGCTGTTTTTT.

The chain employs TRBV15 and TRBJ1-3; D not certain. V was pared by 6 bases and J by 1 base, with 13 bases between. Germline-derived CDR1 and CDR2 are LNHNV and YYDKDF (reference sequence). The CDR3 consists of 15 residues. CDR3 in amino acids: CATSSNLRSGNTIYF. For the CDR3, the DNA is TGTGCCACCAGTAGTAACCTGAGGTCTGGAAACACCATATATTTT. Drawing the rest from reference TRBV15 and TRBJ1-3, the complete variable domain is DAMVIQNPRYQVTQFGKPVTLSCSQTLNHNVMYWYQQKSSQAPKLLFHYYDKDFNNEADTPDNFQSRRPNTSFCFLDIRSPGLGDTAMYLCATSSNLRSGNTIYFGEGSWLTVV.

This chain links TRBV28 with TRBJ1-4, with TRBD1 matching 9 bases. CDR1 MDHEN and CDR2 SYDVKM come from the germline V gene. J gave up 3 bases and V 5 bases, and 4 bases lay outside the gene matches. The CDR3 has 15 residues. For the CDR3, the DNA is TGTGCCAGCAGTACTACAGGGGGCTCTAATGAAAAACTGTTTTTT. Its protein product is CASSTTGGSNEKLFF.

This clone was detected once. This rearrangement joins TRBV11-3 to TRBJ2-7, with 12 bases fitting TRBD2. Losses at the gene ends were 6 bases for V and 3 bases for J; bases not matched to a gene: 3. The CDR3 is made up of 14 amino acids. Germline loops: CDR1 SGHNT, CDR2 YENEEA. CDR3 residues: CASRTTSGSYEQYF. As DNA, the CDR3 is TGTGCCAGCAGAACGACTAGCGGGAGCTACGAGCAGTACTTC.

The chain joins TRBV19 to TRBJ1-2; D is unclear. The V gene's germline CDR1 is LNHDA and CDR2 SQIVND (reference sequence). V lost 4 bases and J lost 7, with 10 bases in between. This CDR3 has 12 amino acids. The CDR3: CASSNDMGGYTF. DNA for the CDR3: TGTGCCAGTAGTAACGACATGGGTGGCTACACCTTC.

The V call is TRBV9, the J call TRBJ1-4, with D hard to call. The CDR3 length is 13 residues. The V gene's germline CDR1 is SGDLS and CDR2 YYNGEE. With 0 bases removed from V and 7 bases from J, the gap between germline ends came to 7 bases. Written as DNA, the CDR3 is TGTGCCAGCAGCGTAGGAGAAAGTGAAAAACTGTTTTTT. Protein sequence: CASSVGESEKLFF.

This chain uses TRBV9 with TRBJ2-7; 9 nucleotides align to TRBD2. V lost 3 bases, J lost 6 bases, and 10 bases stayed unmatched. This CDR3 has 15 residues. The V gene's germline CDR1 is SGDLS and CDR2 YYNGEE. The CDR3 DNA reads TGTGCCAGCAGCGCGACTAGCGGCCCCCAAGGCGAGCAGTACTTC. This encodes CASSATSGPQGEQYF.

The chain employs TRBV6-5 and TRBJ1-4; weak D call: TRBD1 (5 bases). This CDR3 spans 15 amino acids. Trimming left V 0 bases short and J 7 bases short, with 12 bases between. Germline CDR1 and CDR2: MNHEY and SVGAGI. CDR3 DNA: TGTGCCAGCAGTTACTCGGTGGGGCGGCGTGAAAAACTGTTTTTT. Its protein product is CASSYSVGRREKLFF.

CDR3 in amino acids: CASSLAGGPVSGELFF. The CDR3 nucleotides read TGTGCCAGCAGCTTGGCGGGAGGGCCCGTTTCAGGGGAGCTGTTTTTT. V usage is TRBV11-3 and J usage is TRBJ2-2; 9 bases are shared with TRBD2. The CDR3 contains 16 residues. Germline CDR1 SGHNT, CDR2 YENEEA. The V gene end was trimmed by 3 bases and the J gene end by 8 bases; junction bases not matched to a gene: 10.

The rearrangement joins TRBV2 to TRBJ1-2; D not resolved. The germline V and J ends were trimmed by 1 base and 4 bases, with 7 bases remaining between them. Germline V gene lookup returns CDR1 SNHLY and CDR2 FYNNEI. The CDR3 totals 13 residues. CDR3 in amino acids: CASSEGPSYGYTF. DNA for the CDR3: TGTGCCAGCAGTGAAGGGCCGAGCTATGGCTACACCTTC.

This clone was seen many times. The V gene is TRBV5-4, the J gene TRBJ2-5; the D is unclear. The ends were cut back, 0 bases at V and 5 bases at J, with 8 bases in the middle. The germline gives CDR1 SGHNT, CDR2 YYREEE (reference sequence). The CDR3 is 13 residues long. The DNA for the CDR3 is TGTGCCAGCAGCTTGGCTCCGGTGGAGACCCAGTACTTC. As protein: CASSLAPVETQYF.

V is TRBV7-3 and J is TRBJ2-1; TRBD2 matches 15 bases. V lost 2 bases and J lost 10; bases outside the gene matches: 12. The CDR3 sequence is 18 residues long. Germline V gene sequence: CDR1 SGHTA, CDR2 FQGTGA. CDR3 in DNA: TGTGCCAGCAGCTTAGGCCCCGCGGGACTAGCGGGAGGTGGGGAGCAGTTCTTC. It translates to CASSLGPAGLAGGGEQFF.

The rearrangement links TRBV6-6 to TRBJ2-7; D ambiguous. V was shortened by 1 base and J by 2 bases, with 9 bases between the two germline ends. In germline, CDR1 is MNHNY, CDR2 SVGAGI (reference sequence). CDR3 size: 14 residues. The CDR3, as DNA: TGTGCCAGCAGTTACTTGATCCGGGCCTACGAGCAGTACTTC. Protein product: CASSYLIRAYEQYF.

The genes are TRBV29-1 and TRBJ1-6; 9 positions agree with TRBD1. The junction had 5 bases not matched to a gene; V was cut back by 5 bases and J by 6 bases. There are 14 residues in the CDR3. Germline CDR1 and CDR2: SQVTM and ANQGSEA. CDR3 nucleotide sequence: TGCAGCGTTTCCGGGACAGGGCCTAATTCACCCCTCCACTTT. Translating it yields CSVSGTGPNSPLHF.